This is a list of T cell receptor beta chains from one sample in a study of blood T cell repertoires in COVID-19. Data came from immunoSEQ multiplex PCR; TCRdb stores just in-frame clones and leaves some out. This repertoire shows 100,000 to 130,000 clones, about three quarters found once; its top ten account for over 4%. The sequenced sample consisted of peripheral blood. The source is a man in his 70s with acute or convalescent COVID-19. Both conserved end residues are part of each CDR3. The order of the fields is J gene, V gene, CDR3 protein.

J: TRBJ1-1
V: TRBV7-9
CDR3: CASSLLWGGSSEAFF

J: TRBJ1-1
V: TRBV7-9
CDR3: CASSFSGMNTEAFF

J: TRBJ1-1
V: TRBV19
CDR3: CASSTSLQGKNTEAFF

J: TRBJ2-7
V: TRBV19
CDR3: CASSLGTSPEQYF

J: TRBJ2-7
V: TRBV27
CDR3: CASSLSIGATYEQYF

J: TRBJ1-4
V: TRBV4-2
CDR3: CASSQDPKGPTNEKLFF

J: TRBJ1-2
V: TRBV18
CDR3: CASSPPTGFDYGYTF

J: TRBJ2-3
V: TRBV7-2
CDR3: CASSLERGRGTDTQYF

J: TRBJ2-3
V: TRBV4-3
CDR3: CASSQDSGGYTDTQYF

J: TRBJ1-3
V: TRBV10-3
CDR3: CAISDSSGNTIYF

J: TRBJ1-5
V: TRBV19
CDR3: CASSMAGGYQPQHF

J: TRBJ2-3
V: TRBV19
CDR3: CASSLTGPRTDTQYF

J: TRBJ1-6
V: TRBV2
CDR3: CASKDFDNSPLHF

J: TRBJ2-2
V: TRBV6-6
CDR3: CASSPGTGTTGELFF

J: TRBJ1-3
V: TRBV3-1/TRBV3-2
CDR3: CASSPQGTGNTIYF

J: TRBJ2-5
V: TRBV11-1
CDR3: CASSLGVGLQGTQYF

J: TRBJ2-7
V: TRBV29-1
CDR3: CSVEGIVGQPAYEQYF

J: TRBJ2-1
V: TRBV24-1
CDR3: CATSDEAGGTNEQFF

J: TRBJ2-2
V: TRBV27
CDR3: CASTPRTSGGLTGELFF

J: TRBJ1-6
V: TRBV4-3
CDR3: CASSQATRQGQGNSPLHF

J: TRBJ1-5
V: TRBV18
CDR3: CASSLGQSNQPQHF

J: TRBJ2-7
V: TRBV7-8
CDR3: CASSIGQLVYEQYF

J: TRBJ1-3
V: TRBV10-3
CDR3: CAISEVDTIYF

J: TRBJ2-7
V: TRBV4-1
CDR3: CASSTGQGYEQYF

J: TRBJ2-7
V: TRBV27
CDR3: CASSLTTGVVRYEQYF